The clone carrying this TCR beta chain showed up just a few times. Its specificity is not known. Isolated per sample were at least 6 million PBMCs. The data derive from a study of blood T cells in healthy people across ages. Study outcomes and limitations: Older age went with lower TCR beta diversity per million T cells, in a roughly linear way. PBMCs were not sorted, which prevented a conclusive comparison of naive versus antigen-experienced cells.

CDR3 size: 9 residues. The germline CDR1 and CDR2 sequences are DFQATT and SNEGSKA (reference sequence). Primers used in a second PCR of about 7 to 12 cycles were a sample-barcoded 5' primer and a J-beta primer mix. Tagging of each cDNA molecule was performed by a template-switch adaptor with 12 random nucleotides. TCRdb re-derived calls from the 5' RACE reads in MiXCR, one entry per CDR3 protein. The sample holds 250,000 to 300,000 distinct CDR3 sequences; roughly 29% are singletons and the top ten take 29%. Input material: blood. The chain couples TRBV20-1 to TRBJ1-2; a possible D gene is TRBD1 (5 bases). This TCR was sampled from a woman in her seventies in good health. For the CDR3, the DNA is TGCAAAACCGGGACGGCGTTCACCTTC. As protein: CKTGTAFTF.